Presented here are 4 T cell receptor beta chains from one specimen sequenced in a study of vaccination and CD4 T cells after COVID-19. Treatment specified: roughly 10-day PBMC culture with coronavirus spike peptide pools or control peptides (ViraFEST assay). An Oncomine TCR Beta short-read assay was used to sequence the DNA from cultured CD4+ T cells. TCRdb re-analysed the PCR reads in MiXCR, keeping a single row per CDR3 protein. The data show about 16,000 distinct CDR3 sequences, under 65% seen once. Antigens for these TCRs are unknown. This sample comprised CD4+ T cells from blood, cultured in vitro, obtained before SARS-CoV-2 vaccination. The receptors originated from a human donor who had recovered from COVID-19.

The chain couples TRBV20-1 to TRBJ2-5; possibly TRBD1 for D (6 bases). CDR1 and CDR2 (germline): DFQATT, SNEGSKA (reference sequence). V dropped 5 bases and J dropped 1 base, with 8 bases sitting between them. The length of the CDR3 is 12 residues. The chain's CDR3 is CSAGQIQETQYF. CDR3 DNA: TGCAGTGCTGGACAGATCCAAGAGACCCAGTACTTC.

This rearrangement joins TRBV19 to TRBJ1-6; D remains ambiguous. Per germline, CDR1 LNHDA and CDR2 SQIVND (reference sequence). The CDR3 is 15 residues long. V gave up 3 bases and J gave up 9 bases, with 15 bases separating them. The CDR3 DNA reads TGTGCCAGTAGTATGCGGAGGGAGATTCGTTCACCCCTCCACTTT. It encodes CASSMRREIRSPLHF.

The rearrangement links TRBV9 to TRBJ1-6; D is unclear. The CDR3 loop spans 15 amino acids. Trimming stripped 0 bases from V and 8 bases from J, with 12 bases between. Germline CDR1 SGDLS, CDR2 YYNGEE. The CDR3 DNA reads TGTGCCAGCAGCGTAGCCGGAGCCGGAGATTCACCCCTCCACTTT. This translates into CASSVAGAGDSPLHF.

This sequence joins TRBV10-3 and TRBJ1-1; TRBD1 is a possible D gene (5 bases). V lost 11 bases and J lost 4, with 17 bases in between. The CDR3 has 13 amino acids. CDR1 and CDR2 (germline): ENHRY, SYGVKD. The CDR3: CAVGRREATEAFF. The CDR3 DNA follows: TGTGCCGTGGGACGGAGGGAAGCCACTGAAGCTTTCTTT.